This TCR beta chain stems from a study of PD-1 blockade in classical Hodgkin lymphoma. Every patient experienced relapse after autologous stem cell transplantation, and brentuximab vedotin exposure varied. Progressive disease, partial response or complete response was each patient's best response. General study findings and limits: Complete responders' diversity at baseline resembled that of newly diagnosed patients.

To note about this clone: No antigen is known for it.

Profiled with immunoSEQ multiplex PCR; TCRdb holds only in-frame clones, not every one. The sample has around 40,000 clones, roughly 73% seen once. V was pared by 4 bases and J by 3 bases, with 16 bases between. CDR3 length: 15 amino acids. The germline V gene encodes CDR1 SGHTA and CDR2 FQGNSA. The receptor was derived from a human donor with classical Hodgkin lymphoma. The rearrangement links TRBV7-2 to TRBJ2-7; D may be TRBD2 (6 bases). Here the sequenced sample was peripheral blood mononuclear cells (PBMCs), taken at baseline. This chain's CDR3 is CASSSGVLTDYEQYF. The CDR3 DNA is TGTGCCAGCAGCTCGGGGGTCCTCACCGACTACGAGCAGTACTTC.